This T cell receptor beta chain was observed in a study of T cell changes during pregnancy in multiple sclerosis. Only in-frame clones appear in the TCRdb table, and some are missing; sequencing was by immunoSEQ multiplex PCR. The table includes some 85,000 clones, 90% to 95% detected once. The CDR3 extends over 14 amino acids. V was clipped by 5 bases and J by 7 bases; unmatched bases: 9. Germline loops: CDR1 SGHTA, CDR2 FQGNSA. This receptor was identified in a female donor with multiple sclerosis, enrolled in a pregnancy study. The sample was peripheral blood, taken in the third trimester of pregnancy. The V call is TRBV7-2, the J call TRBJ1-2, with TRBD1 identical over 8 bases. DNA of the CDR3: TGTGCCAGCAGCGGGGTGACAGGGGTAGGTGGCTACACCTTC. Amino acids: CASSGVTGVGGYTF.